Detailed here is one T cell receptor (beta chain). V was trimmed by 7 bases and J by 3 bases, leaving 14 bases between them. The CDR3 contains 14 residues. Germline lookup yields CDR1 MNHNS and CDR2 SASEGT. The method was immunoSEQ multiplex PCR; TCRdb's version includes in-frame clones alone and lacks a portion of them. The data contain 200,000 to 250,000 clones, roughly 84% of them singletons. This record comes from a study of cytomegalovirus exposure and HLA in healthy donors. This TCR was sampled from a woman aged 30 to 39 in good health and CMV-seropositive. Sequencing was performed on PBMCs. The V call is TRBV6-1, the J call TRBJ2-3, with D possibly being TRBD2 (5 bases). The CDR3 loop is CASKLVVLTDTQYF. The DNA of the CDR3 is TGTGCCAGCAAACTAGTCGTGCTTACAGATACGCAGTATTTT.